These 31 T cell receptor beta chains share one sample of origin, sequenced in a study of control samples from healthy donors and cancer patients (dated by TCRdb to 2019 to 2021). The library was obtained by the immunoSEQ multiplex PCR assay. TCRdb holds this immuneACCESS table with in-frame rearrangements only. Some clones are missing; in checked studies, unresolved V genes explain under half, and the rest has no known cause. The sample table lists some 120,000 clones, 85% to 90% of them with a count of one. The top ten constitute less than 3% of the sample. Specimen: blood. The source is a woman in her 70s in good health.

The rearrangement joins TRBV5-1 to TRBJ2-3; 8 bases agree with TRBD1. The ends lost 7 bases at V and 0 bases at J; junction bases unmatched: 7. The CDR3 consists of 15 residues. The V gene's germline CDR1 is SGHRS and CDR2 YFSETQ. The CDR3 reads CASGPGQASTDTQYF. CDR3 nucleotide sequence: TGCGCCAGCGGACCGGGACAGGCGAGCACAGATACGCAGTATTTT.

This clone was seen a few times. This chain uses TRBV3-1 (or the pseudogene TRBV3-2) with TRBJ2-1, with 8 bases matching TRBD2. Germline CDR1 LGHDT, CDR2 YNNKEL (reference sequence). This CDR3 spans 22 amino acids. J was trimmed by 0 bases and V by 0 bases; bases with no gene match: 19. The CDR3 here is CASSQDGPTGGGFPDSYNEQFF. For the CDR3, the DNA is TGTGCCAGCAGCCAAGATGGTCCCACCGGGGGGGGCTTCCCCGACTCCTACAATGAGCAGTTCTTC.

J is TRBJ2-1 and V is TRBV7-3; D could derive from TRBD1 or TRBD2 (6 bases each). V was shortened by 5 bases and J by 7 bases, with 12 bases between the two germline ends. CDR3 length: 13 amino acids. Per germline, CDR1 SGHTA and CDR2 FQGTGA. CDR3 sequence (DNA): TGTGCCAGCAGCCGAGGGGGGCAAAATGAGCAGTTCTTC. It encodes CASSRGGQNEQFF. Variable domain in full (rest from reference TRBV7-3 and TRBJ2-1): GAGVSQTPSNKVTEKGKYVELRCDPISGHTALYWYRQSLGQGPEFLIYFQGTGAADDSGLPNDRFFAVRPEGSVSTLKIQRTERGDSAVYLCASSRGGQNEQFFGPGTRLTVL.

The chain carries TRBV7-2 and TRBJ2-1, with 9 bases aligning to TRBD1. CDR1 is SGHTA and CDR2 is FQGNSA in the germline V gene. This CDR3 comprises 16 residues. V gave up 5 bases and J gave up 4 bases; unmatched junction bases: 9. CDR3 residues: CASSLRTGVLYNEQFF. In DNA, the CDR3 is TGTGCCAGCAGCCTAAGGACAGGGGTTTTATACAATGAGCAGTTCTTC.

The rearrangement joins TRBV19 to TRBJ1-2, with D possibly matching TRBD1 (6 bases). V dropped 3 bases and J dropped 6 bases, with 20 bases sitting between them. The germline gives CDR1 LNHDA, CDR2 SQIVND (reference sequence). The CDR3 extends over 16 amino acids. CDR3: CASSMRGAIKADGYTF. The CDR3 DNA reads TGTGCCAGTAGTATGCGGGGGGCGATTAAGGCGGATGGCTACACCTTC.

The chain carries TRBV11-3 and TRBJ2-2; the match to TRBD2 covers 8 bases. This CDR3 contains 15 residues. Trimming cost V 4 bases and J 5 bases; bases outside gene matches: 6. Germline-derived CDR1 and CDR2 are SGHNT and YENEEA. CDR3 DNA: TGTGCCAGCAGCTCCGGGAGCGGGGGAACCGGGGAGCTGTTTTTT. This translates into CASSSGSGGTGELFF.

V gene TRBV2 combines with J gene TRBJ1-1, with D unclear. CDR3 length: 12 residues. In germline, CDR1 is SNHLY, CDR2 FYNNEI. Deletions cut 6 bases from V and 12 bases from J, with 17 bases between. DNA for the CDR3: TGTGCCAGCAGAGGGCCTACTGATTTAACTTTCTTT. Amino acid sequence: CASRGPTDLTFF. The variable domain in full, completed from reference TRBV2 and TRBJ1-1, reads EPEVTQTPSHQVTQMGQEVILRCVPISNHLYFYWYRQILGQKVEFLVSFYNNEISEKSEIFDDQFSVERPDGSNFTLKIRSTKLEDSAMYFCASRGPTDLTFFGQGTRLTVV.

The rearrangement joins TRBV7-2 to TRBJ1-2; TRBD1 matches at 7 bases. This CDR3 comprises 13 residues. The V gene's germline CDR1 is SGHTA and CDR2 FQGNSA. V lost 4 bases to trimming and J lost 7 bases; unmatched junction nucleotides: 6. The CDR3 here is CASSSRQGGGYTF. CDR3 DNA: TGTGCCAGCAGCTCCCGACAGGGCGGTGGCTACACCTTC.

The chain couples TRBV5-5 to TRBJ2-3, with unresolved D. This CDR3 comprises 14 residues. CDR1 is SGHKS and CDR2 is YYEKEE in the germline V gene (reference sequence). The V end lost 1 base, the J end lost 2 bases, and 8 bases lay between the germline ends. CDR3 sequence reads: CASSLRQITDTQYF. The CDR3 DNA is TGTGCCAGCAGCTTGAGGCAGATCACAGATACGCAGTATTTT.

This clone came up once. The chain employs TRBV19 and TRBJ2-1, with TRBD2 matching 8 bases. The J segment lost 7 bases and the V segment lost 3 bases, leaving 5 bases of the junction unmatched. The CDR3 is 14 residues long. The germline V gene encodes CDR1 LNHDA and CDR2 SQIVND (reference sequence). The DNA for the CDR3 is TGTGCCAGTAGTATTTTGGCGGGGGGTAATGAGCAGTTCTTC. Its protein product is CASSILAGGNEQFF.

V gene TRBV4-1 combines with J gene TRBJ2-7; D assignment may be TRBD1 or TRBD2 (5 bases each). The CDR3 spans 17 residues. The germline V and J ends were trimmed by 1 base and 5 bases, with 21 bases remaining between them. Germline V gene lookup returns CDR1 MGHRA and CDR2 YSYEKL. CDR3 in amino acids: CASSQGRVGDRTDEQYF. The CDR3 DNA is TGCGCCAGCAGCCAAGGAAGAGTGGGGGACCGCACCGACGAGCAGTACTTC.

The rearrangement links TRBV7-9 to TRBJ2-1, with D possibly TRBD2 on 6 matching bases. The length of the CDR3 is 17 residues. Germline V gives CDR1 SEHNR, CDR2 FQNEAQ (reference sequence). Trimming removed 1 base at V and 2 bases at J, with 15 bases between. CDR3 sequence (DNA): TGTGCCAGCAGCTTAGGATCTCGGCTAGCGACCTACAATGAGCAGTTCTTC. Translating it yields CASSLGSRLATYNEQFF.

The chain uses TRBV11-3 and TRBJ2-7, with 8 bases matching TRBD2. J lost 5 bases, V lost 0 bases, and 9 bases had no gene match. The CDR3 sequence is 16 residues long. Germline loops: CDR1 SGHNT, CDR2 YENEEA. As DNA, the CDR3 is TGTGCCAGCAGCTTAGATGGCCGGGGGGGCCGAGACGAGCAGTACTTC. Protein sequence: CASSLDGRGGRDEQYF.

The chain joins TRBV9 to TRBJ2-7, with D hard to call. The CDR3 is made up of 14 amino acids. V shed 0 bases and J shed 6 bases, with 13 bases lying between them. Germline CDR1 and CDR2: SGDLS and YYNGEE. CDR3 nucleotides: TGTGCCAGCAGCGTAGGGCCGGAAGCAGGCGAGCAGTACTTC. Protein product: CASSVGPEAGEQYF.

The genes are TRBV3-1 (or the pseudogene TRBV3-2) and TRBJ2-1; 8 bases fit TRBD2. After removal of 1 base from V and 6 bases from J, the junction contained 11 bases not matched to a gene. Germline loops: CDR1 LGHDT, CDR2 YNNKEL (reference sequence). The CDR3 runs to 17 residues. The CDR3 DNA sequence: TGTGCCAGCAGCCAAGTTCCCGGGACTAGTCTTGTCAATGAGCAGTTCTTC. Translating gives CASSQVPGTSLVNEQFF.

V usage is TRBV29-1 and J usage is TRBJ1-2; D may be TRBD1 (6 bases). Trimming took off 6 bases at V and 12 bases at J, with 17 bases between the two ends. CDR3 size: 11 residues. CDR1 and CDR2 (germline): SQVTM, ANQGSEA. CDR3 amino acids: CSVGGDITDTF. The CDR3, as DNA: TGCAGCGTAGGGGGGGACATAACGGACACCTTC.

This chain uses TRBV6-6 with TRBJ2-3; D gene unclear. This CDR3 is built from 13 residues. Germline values: CDR1 MNHNY, CDR2 SVGAGI (reference sequence). V lost 7 bases, J lost 3 bases, and 11 bases lay in between. CDR3: CASKAKGTDTQYF. CDR3 bases: TGTGCCAGCAAAGCAAAAGGGACAGATACGCAGTATTTT.

The chain uses TRBV11-2 and TRBJ1-5; D not certain. Germline V gene data show CDR1 as SGHAT and CDR2 as FQNNGV. The CDR3 has 13 residues. Between the trimmed V and J ends, which lost 4 bases and 7 bases, there was a span of 11 bases. This chain's CDR3 is CASSSGLDQPQHF. CDR3 bases: TGTGCCAGCAGCTCTGGCTTGGACCAGCCCCAGCATTTT.

This chain connects TRBV4-3 to TRBJ2-3; TRBD2 matches at 11 bases. The germline gives CDR1 LGHNA, CDR2 YSLEER. Trimming removed 3 bases from V and 3 bases from J; junction bases left unmatched: 2. The CDR3 contains 15 residues. In DNA form, the CDR3 reads TGCGCCAGCAGCCATACTAGCGGGGGTACAGATACGCAGTATTTT. This gives the protein CASSHTSGGTDTQYF.

V is TRBV2 and J is TRBJ1-1; TRBD1 might be the D (5 bases). There are 13 residues in the CDR3. Trimming pared 8 bases from V and 1 base from J, leaving 11 bases between. Germline values: CDR1 SNHLY, CDR2 FYNNEI. The CDR3, as DNA: TGTGCCAGCGGAGGGGCGGGGAACACTGAAGCTTTCTTT. Translation: CASGGAGNTEAFF.

The chain recombines TRBV2 with TRBJ2-4; D is perhaps TRBD1 or TRBD2 (5 bases each). The V gene's germline CDR1 is SNHLY and CDR2 FYNNEI. This CDR3 comprises 13 residues. V gave up 6 bases and J gave up 3 bases, with 9 bases separating them. The CDR3, as DNA: TGTGCCAGCAGCAGGGACCTCAAAAACATTCAGTACTTC. Protein: CASSRDLKNIQYF.

The rearrangement joins TRBV14 to TRBJ1-2; no definite D call. This CDR3 spans 15 amino acids. Per the germline V gene, CDR1 is SGHDN and CDR2 is FVKESK. V gave up 4 bases and J gave up 4 bases, with 16 bases separating them. CDR3 nucleotide sequence: TGTGCCAGCAGCCTACCAGGAGGACGTGGCTATGGCTACACCTTC. Translating gives CASSLPGGRGYGYTF.

Details on this clone: This sample also contains other DNA sequences that code for the same CDR3. The V gene is TRBV9, the J gene TRBJ2-5; 7 nucleotides line up with TRBD2. The length of the CDR3 is 15 residues. The V segment lost 4 bases and the J segment 0 bases; nucleotides outside the gene matches: 6. In germline, CDR1 is SGDLS, CDR2 YYNGEE. CDR3 bases: TGTGCCAGCAGCCCAGACCGGGGGGACCAAGAGACCCAGTACTTC. It is translated as CASSPDRGDQETQYF. The entire variable domain, with the rest obtained from reference TRBV9 and TRBJ2-5, is as follows: DSGVTQTPKHLITATGQRVTLRCSPRSGDLSVYWYQQSLDQGLQFLIQYYNGEERAKGNILERFSAQQFPDLHSELNLSSLELGDSALYFCASSPDRGDQETQYFGPGTRLLVL.

The rearrangement uses TRBV4-3 and TRBJ2-3; 12 bases map to TRBD2. CDR3 length equals 16 residues. V shed 0 bases, J shed 9 bases, and the junction held 7 bases outside the gene matches. CDR1 and CDR2 (germline): LGHNA, YSLEER. The CDR3 protein is CASSQDTASGGVTQYF. The CDR3 DNA follows: TGCGCCAGCAGCCAAGATACGGCTAGCGGGGGGGTGACGCAGTATTTT.

The rearrangement uses TRBV5-1 and TRBJ1-2, with D tentatively TRBD1 (6 bases). The CDR3 extends over 14 amino acids. Germline V gene lookup returns CDR1 SGHRS and CDR2 YFSETQ. V dropped 2 bases and J dropped 2 bases, with 10 bases sitting between them. For the CDR3, the DNA is TGCGCCAGCAGCTTTGGGGACAACAACTATGGCTACACCTTC. It encodes CASSFGDNNYGYTF.

This chain links TRBV5-6 with TRBJ1-5, with D perhaps matching TRBD1 (6 bases). Germline CDR1 is SGHDT and CDR2 is YYEEEE. Trimming removed 3 bases at V and 9 bases at J, with 19 bases between. This CDR3 region has 15 residues. The CDR3 loop is CASSSGTNTLAPQHF. The CDR3 DNA sequence: TGTGCCAGCAGCTCCGGGACAAACACGCTCGCGCCCCAGCATTTT.

The chain couples TRBV19 to TRBJ1-1, with 9 bases identical to TRBD1. CDR3 size: 15 residues. V dropped 7 bases and J dropped 0; count of bases not matched to a gene: 6. Germline V gene sequence: CDR1 LNHDA, CDR2 SQIVND (reference sequence). The CDR3 DNA reads TGTGCCAGTAAGTCGGGGACAGGGCTGAACACTGAAGCTTTCTTT. It specifies CASKSGTGLNTEAFF.

The CDR3 loop is CASSAVQGSTGNTIYF. The CDR3 nucleotides are TGTGCCAGCTCAGCCGTACAGGGATCGACTGGAAACACCATATATTTT. The chain links TRBV18 to TRBJ1-3; a weak D match, TRBD1 (6 bases). V was cut by 5 bases and J by 2 bases, with 16 bases left in between. The CDR3 covers 16 residues. The germline V gene encodes CDR1 KGHSH and CDR2 LQKENI.

The rearrangement joins TRBV5-1 to TRBJ2-3, with a weak D call TRBD2 (5 bases). The V end lost 0 bases, the J end lost 1 base, and 9 bases lay between the germline ends. The CDR3 totals 15 residues. Germline V gene data show CDR1 as SGHRS and CDR2 as YFSETQ. The CDR3 coding sequence is TGCGCCAGCAGCTTGGCCGGGGTCGGCACAGATACGCAGTATTTT. Translation: CASSLAGVGTDTQYF.

Note on this clone: Other DNA sequences of this sample code for an identical CDR3. The V and J genes are TRBV7-3 and TRBJ1-5, with D maybe TRBD1 (6 bases). V was pared by 0 bases and J by 6 bases, with 6 bases between. The CDR3 loop spans 13 amino acids. The germline CDR1 and CDR2 sequences are SGHTA and FQGTGA. As DNA, the CDR3 is TGTGCCAGCAGCTTAACAGGGGGTCAGCCCCAGCATTTT. Translation gives CASSLTGGQPQHF.

The chain joins TRBV9 to TRBJ2-2; TRBD1 matches 7 bases. The germline V gene encodes CDR1 SGDLS and CDR2 YYNGEE. V lost 0 bases and J lost 3; bases outside the gene matches: 5. The CDR3 extends over 16 amino acids. The CDR3 is CASSVVNRGDTGELFF. The CDR3 DNA reads TGTGCCAGCAGCGTAGTCAACAGGGGAGACACCGGGGAGCTGTTTTTT.